Below are 27 T cell receptor beta chains sequenced from a single sample in a study of CD8 T cells in ankylosing spondylitis (TCRdb year 2017). Libraries were prepared through 5' RACE. Reads for this sample came from an Illumina HiSeq 2500. TCRdb reran the public reads through fastp at Q25 and MiXCR, keeping productive beta chains. Each entry merges the rows of one CDR3 protein and shows their most common DNA and genes. The sample table shows 69,000 or so distinct CDR3 sequences, and approximately 5% are seen once. Around 2.2% of the sample goes to the ten largest clones. Sequenced sample: blood, either unsorted or a sorted T cell fraction (not recorded which). The receptor set was obtained from a male donor with ankylosing spondylitis or in good health (not recorded which).

The table lists this clonotype with many counts. V usage is TRBV7-9 and J usage is TRBJ2-1; D gene ambiguous. CDR3 size: 11 residues. Germline-derived CDR1 and CDR2 are SEHNR and FQNEAQ (reference sequence). Trimming pared 1 base from V and 9 bases from J, leaving 4 bases between. The DNA of the CDR3 is TGTGCCAGCAGCTTAGATTTTGAGCAGTTCTTC. Translated: CASSLDFEQFF.

This clonotype was seen ten or more times. This chain joins TRBV5-1 and TRBJ2-1; 8 bases line up with TRBD2. V lost 4 bases, J lost 2 bases, and 5 bases stayed unmatched. This CDR3 region has 15 residues. Germline V CDR1 and CDR2: SGHRS, YFSETQ. CDR3 residues: CASSVGGGTYNEQFF. Here the CDR3 DNA reads TGCGCCAGCAGCGTCGGCGGGGGGACCTACAATGAGCAGTTCTTC.

This clonotype was detected ten times or more. The J gene is TRBJ2-3, the V gene TRBV5-6, with no clear D. Germline assignment: CDR1 SGHDT and CDR2 YYEEEE. Trimming cost V 4 bases and J 2 bases, with 11 bases left between them. The CDR3 is 14 residues long. In nucleotides, the CDR3 is TGTGCCAGCAGCCCGACAAGAATCACAGATACGCAGTATTTT. The encoded protein is CASSPTRITDTQYF.

This clonotype showed up many times. The V call is TRBV4-1, the J call TRBJ2-1, with D perhaps matching TRBD2 (5 bases). This CDR3 comprises 19 residues. Per germline, CDR1 MGHRA and CDR2 YSYEKL. The V gene lost 1 base and the J gene lost 4 bases, with 23 bases spanning the gap. The CDR3 loop reads CASSQVGTVIGGSYNEQFF. CDR3 sequence (DNA): TGCGCCAGCAGCCAAGTCGGAACAGTTATAGGCGGGTCATACAATGAGCAGTTCTTC.

This clonotype came up many times. The gene calls are TRBV28 and TRBJ2-7, with D perhaps matching TRBD1 or TRBD2 (5 bases each). Per the germline V gene, CDR1 is MDHEN and CDR2 is SYDVKM. V was cut by 3 bases and J by 6 bases, with 15 bases left in between. This CDR3 has 14 amino acids. The CDR3: CASSFLGDGAEQYF. As DNA, the CDR3 is TGTGCCAGCAGTTTTCTAGGGGACGGGGCCGAGCAGTACTTC.

This clonotype occurred many times. V is TRBV29-1 and J is TRBJ1-2, with 7 positions matching TRBD1. Germline V gene sequence: CDR1 SQVTM, CDR2 ANQGSEA. The length of the CDR3 is 13 residues. V trimming: 6 bases; J trimming: 1 base; junction bases outside the gene matches: 5. As DNA, the CDR3 is TGCAGCGTACTGGGACAGTATAACTATGGCTACACCTTC. Amino acids: CSVLGQYNYGYTF.

This clonotype was seen repeatedly, ten times or more. The chain uses TRBV18 and TRBJ2-5; weak D call: TRBD1 (6 bases). Looked up from germline, CDR1 is KGHSH and CDR2 is LQKENI. The CDR3 is 15 amino acids. The V gene lost 3 bases and the J gene lost 2 bases, with 13 bases spanning the gap. In DNA form, the CDR3 reads TGTGCCAGCTCACCCGGACAGCCCGGTCAAGAGACCCAGTACTTC. It translates to CASSPGQPGQETQYF.

This clonotype was recorded many times. The V and J genes are TRBV29-1 and TRBJ1-2; 11 nucleotides line up with TRBD1. This CDR3 comprises 14 residues. Germline V lookup: CDR1 SQVTM, CDR2 ANQGSEA. V gave up 4 bases and J gave up 4 bases; unmatched junction bases: 5. The CDR3 protein is CSVGSGTGGYGYTF. CDR3 DNA sequence: TGCAGCGTTGGTTCCGGGACAGGGGGCTATGGCTACACCTTC.

This clonotype was detected many times. This sequence joins TRBV15 and TRBJ2-3, with TRBD2 identical over 7 bases. V lost 5 bases and J lost 2; bases outside the gene matches: 4. This CDR3 has 14 amino acids. Per germline, CDR1 LNHNV and CDR2 YYDKDF (reference sequence). CDR3 loop: CATSLGGDTDTQYF. The CDR3 bases are TGTGCCACCAGCCTGGGGGGGGACACAGATACGCAGTATTTT. The whole variable domain, remainder taken from reference TRBV15 and TRBJ2-3, is DAMVIQNPRYQVTQFGKPVTLSCSQTLNHNVMYWYQQKSSQAPKLLFHYYDKDFNNEADTPDNFQSRRPNTSFCFLDIRSPGLGDTAMYLCATSLGGDTDTQYFGPGTRLTVL.

Turning to this clonotype: A much bigger clone sits one base away, suggesting this may be a read error. V is TRBV6-2 or TRBV6-3 and J is TRBJ1-5, with TRBD1 matching 8 bases. The CDR3 contains 19 residues. Per germline, CDR1 MNHEY and CDR2 SVGEGT. Losses at the gene ends were 2 bases for V and 7 bases for J; bases not matched to a gene: 19. The CDR3 DNA follows: TGTGCCAGCAGTTACCTCCCATCATCAGCGCAGGGGGCATGGCAGCCCCAGCATTTT. Its protein is CASSYLPSSAQGAWQPQHF.

This clonotype was observed at least ten times. The V gene is TRBV20-1, the J gene TRBJ1-6; 7 bases map to TRBD1. Looked up from germline, CDR1 is DFQATT and CDR2 is SNEGSKA (reference sequence). The CDR3 has 15 amino acids. CDR3 sequence (DNA): TGCGGTCACCCTACACAACAGGGGAATAATTCACCCCTCCACTTT. Translating gives CGHPTQQGNNSPLHF.

The chain employs TRBV3-1 and TRBJ1-5; D remains ambiguous. Trimming stripped 1 base from V and 7 bases from J, with 11 bases between. The CDR3 extends over 14 amino acids. Germline CDR1 LGHDT, CDR2 YNNKEL (reference sequence). For the CDR3, the DNA is TGTGCCAGCAGCCAAGGTTCCGCTGGGCAGCCCCAGCATTTT. Its translation: CASSQGSAGQPQHF.

Only one count was recorded for this clonotype. The chain joins TRBV12-3 or TRBV12-4 to TRBJ1-6; maybe TRBD1 (6 bases). Between the trimmed V and J ends, which lost 6 bases and 5 bases, there was a span of 8 bases. The CDR3 sequence is 13 residues long. CDR3 sequence (DNA): TGTGCCAGCAGGGACAGAGATAATTCACCCCTCCACTTT. Its translation is CASRDRDNSPLHF.

The sample holds many counts of this clonotype. The V and J genes are TRBV9 and TRBJ2-1; D not certain. The germline V gene has CDR1 SGDLS and CDR2 YYNGEE. Between the trimmed V and J ends, which lost 3 bases and 9 bases, there was a span of 10 bases. This CDR3 comprises 12 residues. The CDR3 reads CASSANFGEQFF. CDR3 sequence (DNA): TGTGCCAGCAGCGCCAATTTTGGTGAGCAGTTCTTC.

In this sample, this clonotype turned up many times. The J gene is TRBJ2-7, the V gene TRBV20-1; 7 bases fit TRBD1. The CDR3 totals 13 residues. J lost 2 bases, V lost 5 bases, and 6 bases had no gene match. Germline V gene sequence: CDR1 DFQATT, CDR2 SNEGSKA (reference sequence). The CDR3 region has the DNA TGCAGTGCTCCGGACAGGACCCCCTACGAGCAGTACTTC. Translating gives CSAPDRTPYEQYF.

This clonotype was found many times. The gene calls are TRBV5-8 and TRBJ1-1, with D unclear. The germline V gene encodes CDR1 SGHTS and CDR2 YDEGEE. V was cut by 4 bases and J by 3 bases, with 13 bases left in between. The CDR3 sequence is 14 residues long. The CDR3 protein is CASSVQSSDTEAFF. DNA for the CDR3: TGTGCCAGCAGCGTACAATCGTCGGACACTGAAGCTTTCTTT.

The sample holds many counts of this clonotype. The chain employs TRBV27 and TRBJ2-1; TRBD2 matches at 12 bases. This CDR3 region has 18 residues. The V and J ends lost 0 bases and 2 bases, in that order; junction bases with no gene match: 5. Germline CDR1 and CDR2: MNHEY and SMNVEV (reference sequence). For the CDR3, the DNA is TGTGCCAGCAGTTTATCGACTTCTAGCGGGGGGGCCTACAATGAGCAGTTCTTC. Translated, it gives CASSLSTSSGGAYNEQFF.

This clonotype was counted ten times or more. The rearrangement uses TRBV7-6 and TRBJ2-7; TRBD2 matches at 7 bases. The CDR3 spans 16 residues. Germline V gene sequence: CDR1 SGHVS, CDR2 FNYEAQ. V dropped 1 base and J dropped 2; count of bases not matched to a gene: 8. DNA for the CDR3: TGTGCCAGCAGCTTAGGTGTGGGGGGGGGAGCCTACGAGCAGTACTTC. The encoded protein is CASSLGVGGGAYEQYF.

This clonotype was detected many times. V usage is TRBV29-1 and J usage is TRBJ2-2; either TRBD1 or TRBD2 may fit D (5 bases each). CDR3 length: 12 amino acids. Trimming pared 6 bases from V and 6 bases from J, leaving 11 bases between. The germline V gene encodes CDR1 SQVTM and CDR2 ANQGSEA. The CDR3 sequence: CSVGVAAGELFF. DNA for the CDR3: TGCAGCGTGGGGGTGGCTGCCGGGGAGCTGTTTTTT.

This clonotype was recorded many times. This chain uses TRBV30 with TRBJ1-2, with D tentatively TRBD1 (6 bases). V lost 5 bases and J 7 bases, leaving 20 bases between the germline ends. CDR3 length equals 14 residues. CDR1 and CDR2 (germline): GTSNPN, SVGIG (reference sequence). DNA of the CDR3: TGTGCCTGGGCAAGGGAACAGGGCGTTGGTGGCTACACCTTC. It yields the protein CAWAREQGVGGYTF.

This clonotype was picked up many times. The V call is TRBV6-4, the J call TRBJ2-7; 12 bases agree with TRBD1. CDR3 size: 22 residues. Germline V gives CDR1 MRHNA, CDR2 SNTAGT. The V segment lost 5 bases and the J segment 2 bases; nucleotides outside the gene matches: 25. CDR3 in amino acids: CASSRHPNFGTGGLSRAYEQYF. The CDR3, as DNA: TGTGCCAGCAGTCGCCACCCCAACTTCGGGACAGGGGGCCTATCGAGAGCCTACGAGCAGTACTTC.

This clonotype was counted at least ten times. CDR3 sequence: CASSSQGARDTEAFF. CDR3 nucleotide sequence: TGTGCCAGCAGCTCACAGGGGGCGCGGGACACTGAAGCTTTCTTT. J is TRBJ1-1 and V is TRBV2, with 9 positions matching TRBD1. Germline CDR1 and CDR2: SNHLY and FYNNEI. The J segment lost 3 bases and the V segment lost 6 bases, leaving 8 bases of the junction unmatched. CDR3 size: 15 residues.

This clonotype has ten or more counts. V and J are TRBV12-3 or TRBV12-4 and TRBJ2-7; 9 bases map to TRBD2. V shed 5 bases and J 12 bases; nucleotides not matched to a gene: 17. CDR3 length equals 15 residues. The CDR3 sequence: CASSPRGSGGSSVYF. In DNA form, the CDR3 reads TGTGCCAGCAGTCCCAGGGGCAGCGGGGGGTCCTCCGTGTACTTC.

This clonotype was detected ten times or more. This rearrangement joins TRBV5-1 to TRBJ2-2; D might be TRBD1 (6 bases). Trimming shortened V by 3 bases and J by 2 bases, and 8 bases separated the two germline ends. The CDR3 runs to 14 residues. Germline V gene sequence: CDR1 SGHRS, CDR2 YFSETQ. CDR3 residues: CASSWGTNTGELFF. The CDR3 nucleotides read TGCGCCAGCAGCTGGGGGACAAACACCGGGGAGCTGTTTTTT.

This clonotype was counted ten times or more. V is TRBV5-1 and J is TRBJ2-2; 12 nucleotides line up with TRBD2. The CDR3 has 16 amino acids. The germline V gene has CDR1 SGHRS and CDR2 YFSETQ. With V trimmed by 3 bases and J by 1 base, 1 base remained unmatched. CDR3 protein: CASSSTSGGNTGELFF. The CDR3 DNA reads TGCGCCAGCAGCTCGACTAGCGGGGGGAACACCGGGGAGCTGTTTTTT.

This clonotype was seen repeatedly, ten times or more. Just one base apart from a much larger clone, this may be a read error. The gene calls are TRBV28 and TRBJ1-1; the D is unclear. The V end lost 6 bases, the J end lost 0 bases, and 5 bases lay between the germline ends. This CDR3 comprises 12 residues. Germline CDR1 and CDR2: MDHEN and SYDVKM. CDR3 DNA sequence: TGTGCCAGCAGGCACATGAACACTGAAGCTTTCTTT. Translation: CASRHMNTEAFF.

This clonotype has only a few counts. This sequence joins TRBV30 and TRBJ1-1; no clear D gene. CDR1 and CDR2 (germline): GTSNPN, SVGIG (reference sequence). This CDR3 contains 15 residues. V dropped 0 bases and J dropped 5 bases, with 16 bases sitting between them. The CDR3 spells CAWSVPGMGLTEAFF. CDR3 in DNA: TGTGCCTGGAGTGTACCGGGAATGGGTTTGACTGAAGCTTTCTTT.